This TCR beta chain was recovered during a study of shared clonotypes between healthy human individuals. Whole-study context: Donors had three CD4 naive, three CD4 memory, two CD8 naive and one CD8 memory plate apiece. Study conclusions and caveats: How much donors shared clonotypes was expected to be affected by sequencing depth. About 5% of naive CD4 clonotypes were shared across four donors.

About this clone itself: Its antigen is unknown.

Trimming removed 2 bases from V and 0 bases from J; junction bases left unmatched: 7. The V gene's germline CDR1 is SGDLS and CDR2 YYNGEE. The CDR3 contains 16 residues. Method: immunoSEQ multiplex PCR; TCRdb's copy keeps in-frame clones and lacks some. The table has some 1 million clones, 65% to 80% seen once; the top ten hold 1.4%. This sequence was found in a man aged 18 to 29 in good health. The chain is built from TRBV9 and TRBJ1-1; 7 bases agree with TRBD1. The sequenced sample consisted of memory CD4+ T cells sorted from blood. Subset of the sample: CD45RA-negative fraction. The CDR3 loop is CASSVRDSVLNTEAFF. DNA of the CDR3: TGTGCCAGCAGCGTCCGGGACAGCGTCTTGAACACTGAAGCTTTCTTT.